The next 28 T cell receptor beta chains were all read from a single sample in a study of T cell responses to AZD1222 COVID-19 vaccine. Sequenced by immunoSEQ multiplex PCR; TCRdb stores in-frame clones only, minus some. Of some 150,000 clones detected, around 90% appear once; the ten largest clones hold 2.5% to 3%. The sample in question was peripheral blood, obtained on day 0 of MenACWY control vaccination. The receptors shown here come from an adult in good health.

This clone has a handful of counts. This chain connects TRBV27 to TRBJ1-1; the D gene is possibly TRBD1 (5 bases). Trimming removed 4 bases from V and 4 bases from J, with 13 bases in between. The germline CDR1 and CDR2 sequences are MNHEY and SMNVEV (reference sequence). The CDR3 loop spans 14 amino acids. CDR3 sequence reads: CASSWGDSITEAFF. CDR3 nucleotides: TGTGCCAGCAGTTGGGGTGACAGCATCACTGAAGCTTTCTTT.

There are a few counts of this clone. The genes are TRBV4-1 and TRBJ2-1; possibly TRBD2 for D (5 bases). There are 15 residues in the CDR3. Germline-derived CDR1 and CDR2 are MGHRA and YSYEKL. Trimming left V 4 bases short and J 2 bases short, with 12 bases between. The CDR3 here is CASSPTEAPYNEQFF. The CDR3 region has the DNA TGCGCCAGCAGCCCCACGGAGGCACCCTACAATGAGCAGTTCTTC.

This chain uses TRBV4-2 with TRBJ2-7; D is tentatively TRBD1 or TRBD2 (5 bases each). CDR1 is LGHNA, CDR2 YNFKEQ, per germline. V lost 3 bases to trimming and J lost 4 bases, with 19 bases between them. The CDR3 spans 16 residues. CDR3 sequence (DNA): TGTGCCAGCAGCCAGCCCTCGAGCAGGGACGTATACGAGCAGTACTTC. Residues: CASSQPSSRDVYEQYF.

The chain is built from TRBV25-1 and TRBJ2-7, with 7 bases aligning to TRBD2. The CDR3 spans 15 residues. V was clipped by 3 bases and J by 2 bases; unmatched bases: 7. Germline CDR1 MGHDK, CDR2 SYGVNS. CDR3 bases: TGTGCCAGCAGTGACCCTAGCGGCCATGCCTACGAGCAGTACTTC. This encodes CASSDPSGHAYEQYF.

The rearrangement uses TRBV27 and TRBJ2-2, with D uncertain. CDR1 MNHEY and CDR2 SMNVEV come from the germline V gene (reference sequence). The CDR3 runs to 15 residues. The germline V and J ends were trimmed by 3 bases and 0 bases, with 8 bases remaining between them. The CDR3 DNA follows: TGTGCCAGCAGTTTGTCCCCAACGAACACCGGGGAGCTGTTTTTT. This gives the protein CASSLSPTNTGELFF.

The chain is built from TRBV28 and TRBJ1-2, with TRBD1 matching over 7 bases. The CDR3 totals 13 residues. Germline V gene sequence: CDR1 MDHEN, CDR2 SYDVKM. Trimming removed 7 bases from V and 4 bases from J; junction bases left unmatched: 6. The CDR3 DNA follows: TGTGCCAGCACTCAAACAGGGGCCTATGGCTACACCTTC. This translates into CASTQTGAYGYTF.

The rearrangement joins TRBV10-1 to TRBJ2-7; 11 bases line up with TRBD2. J gave up 13 bases and V 2 bases, and 7 bases lay outside the gene matches. CDR1 is WNHNN, CDR2 SYGVQD, per germline (reference sequence). CDR3 length equals 13 residues. For the CDR3, the DNA is TGCGCCAGCAGTGAGAGAGGTAGCGGGAGGGCCTACTTC. Translated, it gives CASSERGSGRAYF.

The chain has TRBV20-1 and TRBJ2-7, with 9 bases fitting TRBD2. Per germline, CDR1 DFQATT and CDR2 SNEGSKA (reference sequence). CDR3 size: 14 residues. V was pared by 3 bases and J by 2 bases, with 5 bases of the junction left unmatched. In DNA form, the CDR3 reads TGCAGTGCTAGTCGTAGCGGGAGCACCTACGAGCAGTACTTC. Its protein is CSASRSGSTYEQYF.

The sample holds one count of this clone. This chain uses TRBV24-1 with TRBJ1-2; D not certain. The V end lost 8 bases, the J end lost 3 bases, and 18 bases lay between the germline ends. Germline lookup yields CDR1 KGHDR and CDR2 SFDVKD. CDR3 size: 15 residues. Here the CDR3 reads CATIKRQDGYYGYTF. In nucleotides, the CDR3 is TGTGCCACCATCAAAAGGCAGGACGGTTACTATGGCTACACCTTC.

V usage is TRBV6-5 and J usage is TRBJ1-4; D unresolved. CDR1 and CDR2 (germline): MNHEY, SVGAGI. Between the trimmed V and J ends, which lost 8 bases and 8 bases, there was a span of 6 bases. This CDR3 has 10 amino acids. The CDR3 spells CASGKEKLFF. The CDR3 coding sequence is TGTGCCAGCGGGAAAGAAAAACTGTTTTTT.

The V gene is TRBV11-1, the J gene TRBJ2-1; D assignment may be TRBD1 or TRBD2 (5 bases each). Germline values: CDR1 SGHAT, CDR2 FQDESV (reference sequence). There are 15 residues in the CDR3. V gave up 6 bases and J gave up 3 bases, with 15 bases separating them. The CDR3 sequence is CASSYGGEGYNEQFF. The CDR3 nucleotides are TGTGCCAGCAGTTATGGGGGAGAGGGCTACAATGAGCAGTTCTTC.

The genes are TRBV6-5 and TRBJ2-7, with 9 bases that match TRBD1. V gave up 2 bases and J gave up 4 bases; unmatched junction bases: 0. Germline-derived CDR1 and CDR2 are MNHEY and SVGAGI. This CDR3 contains 13 residues. As DNA, the CDR3 is TGTGCCAGCAGTTACGACAGGGGGTACGAGCAGTACTTC. This translates into CASSYDRGYEQYF.

The V gene is TRBV30, the J gene TRBJ1-6; D is undetermined. This CDR3 spans 15 amino acids. V was pared by 0 bases and J by 7 bases, with 13 bases between. CDR1 GTSNPN and CDR2 SVGIG come from the germline V gene (reference sequence). The CDR3 DNA is TGTGCCTGGAGTGTGAGTCGTACCGGGAATTCACCCCTCCACTTT. Translating it yields CAWSVSRTGNSPLHF.

The rearrangement joins TRBV6-5 to TRBJ1-2; D uncertain. The CDR3 extends over 15 amino acids. The germline gives CDR1 MNHEY, CDR2 SVGAGI. The V gene lost 2 bases and the J gene lost 3 bases, with 13 bases spanning the gap. CDR3 residues: CASSYTGPGYYGYTF. CDR3 in DNA: TGTGCCAGCAGTTACACCGGGCCCGGCTACTATGGCTACACCTTC.

The rearrangement uses TRBV5-1 and TRBJ2-3, with a possible D match to TRBD2 (5 bases). V lost 0 bases to trimming and J lost 0 bases, with 8 bases between them. Germline assignment: CDR1 SGHRS and CDR2 YFSETQ. The CDR3 has 15 residues. The chain's CDR3 is CASSLGGGSTDTQYF. In DNA, the CDR3 is TGCGCCAGCAGCTTGGGAGGCGGGAGCACAGATACGCAGTATTTT. The entire variable domain, with the rest obtained from reference TRBV5-1 and TRBJ2-3, is as follows: KAGVTQTPRYLIKTRGQQVTLSCSPISGHRSVSWYQQTPGQGLQFLFEYFSETQRNKGNFPGRFSGRQFSNSRSEMNVSTLELGDSALYLCASSLGGGSTDTQYFGPGTRLTVL.

The gene calls are TRBV4-1 and TRBJ2-5; 7 bases map to TRBD1. After removal of 4 bases from V and 9 bases from J, the junction contained 8 bases not matched to a gene. Germline assignment: CDR1 MGHRA and CDR2 YSYEKL. The CDR3 consists of 13 residues. CDR3 nucleotide sequence: TGCGCCAGCAGCCCTGGACAGGATGTGGCCCAGTACTTC. This sequence encodes CASSPGQDVAQYF.

V is TRBV7-3 and J is TRBJ2-7; 9 bases map to TRBD1. The CDR3 runs 18 residues. Looked up from germline, CDR1 is SGHTA and CDR2 is FQGTGA. V was pared by 5 bases and J by 3 bases, with 17 bases of the junction left unmatched. Written as DNA, the CDR3 is TGTGCCAGCAGCCCCCGGTCCAGGACAGGGGACGTCCTCTACGAGCAGTACTTC. It yields the protein CASSPRSRTGDVLYEQYF. The full variable domain, in which reference TRBV7-3 and TRBJ2-7 provide the parts outside the CDR3, is GAGVSQTPSNKVTEKGKYVELRCDPISGHTALYWYRQSLGQGPEFLIYFQGTGAADDSGLPNDRFFAVRPEGSVSTLKIQRTERGDSAVYLCASSPRSRTGDVLYEQYFGPGTRLTVT.

V usage is TRBV6-1 and J usage is TRBJ1-1; perhaps TRBD1 as D (6 bases). V dropped 3 bases and J dropped 4 bases, with 18 bases sitting between them. The CDR3 extends over 16 amino acids. The germline CDR1 and CDR2 sequences are MNHNS and SASEGT. The CDR3 here is CASSESSFLGGTEAFF. The CDR3 DNA reads as TGTGCCAGCAGTGAGTCTAGCTTCTTAGGGGGCACTGAAGCTTTCTTT.

The DNA for the CDR3 is TGTGCCAGCAGCGAAGGGACAGGAACCGAGACCCAGTACTTC. It specifies CASSEGTGTETQYF. The chain is built from TRBV7-8 and TRBJ2-5; 8 nucleotides line up with TRBD1. This CDR3 has 14 residues. Trimming took 5 bases from V and 5 from J; bases not matched to a gene: 7. Germline lookup yields CDR1 SGHVS and CDR2 FQNEAQ.

V gene TRBV7-3 combines with J gene TRBJ2-2; a possible D gene is TRBD1 (5 bases). The CDR3 consists of 15 residues. The V and J ends lost 2 bases and 0 bases respectively, with 7 bases between them. Germline V gene sequence: CDR1 SGHTA, CDR2 FQGTGA. The DNA for the CDR3 is TGTGCCAGCAGCTTAGACAGTGCGAACACCGGGGAGCTGTTTTTT. Amino acid sequence: CASSLDSANTGELFF.

Here the CDR3 reads CASSPSGANVLTF. The CDR3 DNA is TGTGCCAGCAGTCCCTCTGGGGCCAACGTCCTGACTTTC. The chain employs TRBV27 and TRBJ2-6; D is undetermined. The CDR3 is made up of 13 amino acids. The V end lost 5 bases, the J end lost 0 bases, and 2 bases lay between the germline ends. The germline V gene has CDR1 MNHEY and CDR2 SMNVEV (reference sequence). The whole variable domain, filled in from reference TRBV27 and TRBJ2-6, reads EAQVTQNPRYLITVTGKKLTVTCSQNMNHEYMSWYRQDPGLGLRQIYYSMNVEVTDKGDVPEGYKVSRKEKRNFPLILESPSPNQTSLYFCASSPSGANVLTFGAGSRLTVL.

This clone was seen only a few times. V gene TRBV2 combines with J gene TRBJ2-1, with D unresolved. CDR1 and CDR2 from the germline V gene are SNHLY and FYNNEI. The CDR3 is 11 amino acids. Trimming left V 7 bases short and J 5 bases short, with 6 bases between. CDR3 sequence: CASIVDNEQFF. The CDR3 DNA is TGTGCCAGCATTGTGGACAATGAGCAGTTCTTC.

The gene calls are TRBV27 and TRBJ2-1; no firm D call. Deletions cut 0 bases from V and 8 bases from J, with 8 bases between. This CDR3 spans 13 amino acids. CDR1 is MNHEY, CDR2 SMNVEV, per germline (reference sequence). The CDR3 DNA follows: TGTGCCAGCAGTTTATCGTCGGGCTATGAGCAGTTCTTC. As protein: CASSLSSGYEQFF.

The chain recombines TRBV29-1 with TRBJ2-1; D is perhaps TRBD1 or TRBD2 (5 bases each). Germline values: CDR1 SQVTM, CDR2 ANQGSEA. Trimming left V 5 bases short and J 6 bases short, with 17 bases between. This CDR3 is 14 amino acids long. CDR3 in amino acids: CSVRRLLGVNEQFF. CDR3 DNA sequence: TGCAGCGTTCGTCGTTTACTAGGGGTCAATGAGCAGTTCTTC.

This chain connects TRBV2 to TRBJ1-4, with D possibly matching TRBD1 (6 bases). Germline lookup yields CDR1 SNHLY and CDR2 FYNNEI. The CDR3 loop spans 16 amino acids. Trimming left V 2 bases short and J 6 bases short, with 16 bases between. In DNA, the CDR3 is TGTGCCAGCAGTGAAATGCGGGGGCTGTTAGATGAAAAACTGTTTTTT. It translates to CASSEMRGLLDEKLFF.

V is TRBV6-5 and J is TRBJ1-1; TRBD1 matches 7 bases. There are 13 residues in the CDR3. The trim removed 11 bases at V and 3 bases at J, leaving 9 bases unmatched. CDR1 is MNHEY, CDR2 SVGAGI, per germline. The CDR3 coding sequence is TGTGCCGGCGCGGGACAGCAAGACACTGAAGCTTTCTTT. Its protein product is CAGAGQQDTEAFF.

This clone appeared a few times. This same CDR3 is encoded by further DNA sequences in the sample. This chain links TRBV5-1 with TRBJ1-3, with D perhaps TRBD1 (6 bases). V was shortened by 7 bases and J by 0 bases, with 14 bases between the two germline ends. Germline V CDR1 and CDR2: SGHRS, YFSETQ. This CDR3 is built from 15 residues. DNA of the CDR3: TGCGCCAGCTCCTTAGGACAGTCCTCTGGAAACACCATATATTTT. Translated, it gives CASSLGQSSGNTIYF.

The V call is TRBV4-1, the J call TRBJ1-4; D ambiguous. Trimming took off 4 bases at V and 8 bases at J, with 20 bases between the two ends. Germline V CDR1 and CDR2: MGHRA, YSYEKL. The CDR3 extends over 16 amino acids. The CDR3 bases are TGCGCCAGCAGCCTTCAGTGGTCGGGGATCGGGGAAAAACTGTTTTTT. It encodes CASSLQWSGIGEKLFF.